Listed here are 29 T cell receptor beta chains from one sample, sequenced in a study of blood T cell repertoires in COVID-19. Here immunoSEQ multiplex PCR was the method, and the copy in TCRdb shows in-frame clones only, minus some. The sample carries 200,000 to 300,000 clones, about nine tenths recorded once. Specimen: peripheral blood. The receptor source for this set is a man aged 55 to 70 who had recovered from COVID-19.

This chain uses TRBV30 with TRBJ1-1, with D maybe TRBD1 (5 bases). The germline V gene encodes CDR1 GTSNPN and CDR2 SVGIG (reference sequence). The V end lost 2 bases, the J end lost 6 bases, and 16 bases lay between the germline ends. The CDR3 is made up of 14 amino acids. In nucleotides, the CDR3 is TGTGCCTGGAGTAAGGGGACTCTAGTTCCTGAAGCTTTCTTT. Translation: CAWSKGTLVPEAFF.

CDR3 DNA sequence: TGTGCCAGCAGCATCACAGATTCGACTAGGGGGGGGAAGGGTGGTGAGCAGTTCTTC. Amino acids: CASSITDSTRGGKGGEQFF. The chain combines TRBV11-2 with TRBJ2-1; D possibly corresponds to TRBD2 (7 bases). Trimming left V 5 bases short and J 9 bases short, with 32 bases between. This CDR3 is built from 19 residues. Germline V gene lookup returns CDR1 SGHAT and CDR2 FQNNGV.

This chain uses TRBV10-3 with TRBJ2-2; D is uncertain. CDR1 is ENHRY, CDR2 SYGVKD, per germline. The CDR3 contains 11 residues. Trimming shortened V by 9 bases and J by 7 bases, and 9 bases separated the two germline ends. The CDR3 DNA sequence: TGTGCCATTAACCCGGGCGGGGAGCTGTTTTTT. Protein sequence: CAINPGGELFF.

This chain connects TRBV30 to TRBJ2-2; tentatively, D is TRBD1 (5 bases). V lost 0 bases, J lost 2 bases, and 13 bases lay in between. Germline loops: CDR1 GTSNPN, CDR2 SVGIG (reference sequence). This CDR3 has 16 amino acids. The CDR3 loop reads CAWSVFGAFNTGELFF. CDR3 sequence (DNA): TGTGCCTGGAGTGTATTTGGGGCATTTAACACCGGGGAGCTGTTTTTT.

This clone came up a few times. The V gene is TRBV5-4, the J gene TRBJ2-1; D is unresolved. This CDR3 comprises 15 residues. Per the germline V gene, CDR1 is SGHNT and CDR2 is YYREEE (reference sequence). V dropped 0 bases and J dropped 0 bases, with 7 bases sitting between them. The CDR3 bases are TGTGCCAGCAGCTTGGCACACAGCTCCTACAATGAGCAGTTCTTC. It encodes CASSLAHSSYNEQFF.

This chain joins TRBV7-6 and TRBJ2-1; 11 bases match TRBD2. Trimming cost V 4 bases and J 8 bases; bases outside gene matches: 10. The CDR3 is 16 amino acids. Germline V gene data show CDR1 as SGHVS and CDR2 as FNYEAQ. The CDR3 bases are TGTGCCAGCAGCTCGCCCGAGACTAGCGGGGTCGATGAGCAGTTCTTC. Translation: CASSSPETSGVDEQFF.

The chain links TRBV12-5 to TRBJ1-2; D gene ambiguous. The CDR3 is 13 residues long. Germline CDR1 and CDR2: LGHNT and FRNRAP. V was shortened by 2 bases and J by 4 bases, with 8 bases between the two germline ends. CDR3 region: CASGLSEFYGYTF. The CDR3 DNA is TGTGCTAGTGGTTTGTCGGAGTTCTATGGCTACACCTTC.

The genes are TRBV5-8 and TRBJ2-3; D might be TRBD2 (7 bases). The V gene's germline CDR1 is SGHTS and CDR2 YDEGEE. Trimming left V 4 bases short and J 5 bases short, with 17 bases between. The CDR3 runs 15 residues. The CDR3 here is CASSTSGGALDTQYF. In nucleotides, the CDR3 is TGTGCCAGCAGCACCTCTGGGGGGGCTCTAGATACGCAGTATTTT.

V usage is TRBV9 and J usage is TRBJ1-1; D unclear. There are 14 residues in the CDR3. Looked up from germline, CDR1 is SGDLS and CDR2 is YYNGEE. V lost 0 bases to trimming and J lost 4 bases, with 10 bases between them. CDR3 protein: CASSVGSLSTEAFF. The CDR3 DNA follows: TGTGCCAGCAGCGTAGGATCCCTGAGCACTGAAGCTTTCTTT.

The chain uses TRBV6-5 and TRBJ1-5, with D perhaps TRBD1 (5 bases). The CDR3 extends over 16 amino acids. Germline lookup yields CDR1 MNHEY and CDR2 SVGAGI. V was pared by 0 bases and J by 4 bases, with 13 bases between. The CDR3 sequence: CASSYSAGIPNQPQHF. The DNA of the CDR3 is TGTGCCAGCAGTTACTCGGCAGGGATTCCTAATCAGCCCCAGCATTTT.

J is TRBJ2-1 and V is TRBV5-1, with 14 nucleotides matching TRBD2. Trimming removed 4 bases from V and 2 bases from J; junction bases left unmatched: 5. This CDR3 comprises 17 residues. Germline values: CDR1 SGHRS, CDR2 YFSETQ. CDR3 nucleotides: TGCGCCAGCAGCAAAGTGACTAGCGGGGGGGCCTACAATGAGCAGTTCTTC. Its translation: CASSKVTSGGAYNEQFF. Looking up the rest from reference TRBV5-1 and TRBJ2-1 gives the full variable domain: KAGVTQTPRYLIKTRGQQVTLSCSPISGHRSVSWYQQTPGQGLQFLFEYFSETQRNKGNFPGRFSGRQFSNSRSEMNVSTLELGDSALYLCASSKVTSGGAYNEQFFGPGTRLTVL.

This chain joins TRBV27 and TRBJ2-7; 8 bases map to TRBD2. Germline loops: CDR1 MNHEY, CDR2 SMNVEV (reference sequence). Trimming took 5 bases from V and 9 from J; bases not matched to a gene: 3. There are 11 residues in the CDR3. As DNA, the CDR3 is TGTGCCAGCAGTGCCGGGGGGGGGCAGTACTTC. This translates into CASSAGGGQYF.

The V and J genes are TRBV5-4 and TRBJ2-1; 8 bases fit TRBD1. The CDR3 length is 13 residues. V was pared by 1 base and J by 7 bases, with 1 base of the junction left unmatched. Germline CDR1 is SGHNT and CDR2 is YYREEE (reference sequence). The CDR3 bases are TGTGCCAGCAGCTTGCAGGGGGCTAATGAGCAGTTCTTC. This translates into CASSLQGANEQFF.

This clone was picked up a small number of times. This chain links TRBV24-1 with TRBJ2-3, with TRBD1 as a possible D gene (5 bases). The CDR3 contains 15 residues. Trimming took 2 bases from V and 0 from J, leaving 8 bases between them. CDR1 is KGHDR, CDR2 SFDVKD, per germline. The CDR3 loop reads CATSDWTLSTDTQYF. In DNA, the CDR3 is TGTGCCACCAGTGATTGGACACTAAGCACAGATACGCAGTATTTT.

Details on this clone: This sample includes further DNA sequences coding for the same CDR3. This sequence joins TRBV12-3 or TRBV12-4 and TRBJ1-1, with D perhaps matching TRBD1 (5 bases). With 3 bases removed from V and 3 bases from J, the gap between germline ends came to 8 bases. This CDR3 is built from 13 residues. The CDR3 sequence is CASSFGGDTEAFF. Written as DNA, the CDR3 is TGTGCCAGCAGTTTTGGGGGGGACACTGAAGCTTTCTTT.

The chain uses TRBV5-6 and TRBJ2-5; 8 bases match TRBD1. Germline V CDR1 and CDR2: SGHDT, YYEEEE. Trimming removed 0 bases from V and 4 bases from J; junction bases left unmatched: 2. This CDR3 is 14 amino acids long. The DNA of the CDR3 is TGTGCCAGCAGCTTGGGACAGGGGATAGAGACCCAGTACTTC. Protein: CASSLGQGIETQYF.

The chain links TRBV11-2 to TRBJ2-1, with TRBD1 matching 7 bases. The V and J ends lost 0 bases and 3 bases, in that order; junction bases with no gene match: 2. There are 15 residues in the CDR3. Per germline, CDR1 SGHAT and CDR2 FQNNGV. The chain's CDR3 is CASSLEGTVYNEQFF. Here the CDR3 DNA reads TGTGCCAGCAGCTTAGAGGGGACAGTCTACAATGAGCAGTTCTTC.

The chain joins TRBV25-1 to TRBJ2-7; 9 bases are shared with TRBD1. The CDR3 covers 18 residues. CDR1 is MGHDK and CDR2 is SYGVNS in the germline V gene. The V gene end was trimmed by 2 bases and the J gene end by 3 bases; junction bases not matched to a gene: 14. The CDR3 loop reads CASSEQRPGQGWGYEQYF. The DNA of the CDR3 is TGTGCCAGCAGTGAACAGAGACCGGGACAGGGATGGGGCTACGAGCAGTACTTC.

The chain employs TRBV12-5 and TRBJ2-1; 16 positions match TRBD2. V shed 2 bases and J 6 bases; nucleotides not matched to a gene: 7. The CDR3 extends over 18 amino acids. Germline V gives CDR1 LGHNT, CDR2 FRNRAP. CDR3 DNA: TGTGCTAGTGGTTTGCCGGGGACTAGCGGGGGGGCCCCCAATGAGCAGTTCTTC. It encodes CASGLPGTSGGAPNEQFF.

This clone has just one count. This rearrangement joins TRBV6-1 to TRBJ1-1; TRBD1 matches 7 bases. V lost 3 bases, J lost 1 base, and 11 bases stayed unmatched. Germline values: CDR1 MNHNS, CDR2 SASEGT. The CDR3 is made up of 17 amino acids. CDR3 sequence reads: CASSDRTTGQRNTEAFF. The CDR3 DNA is TGTGCCAGCAGTGATCGGACGACGGGACAGCGGAACACTGAAGCTTTCTTT.

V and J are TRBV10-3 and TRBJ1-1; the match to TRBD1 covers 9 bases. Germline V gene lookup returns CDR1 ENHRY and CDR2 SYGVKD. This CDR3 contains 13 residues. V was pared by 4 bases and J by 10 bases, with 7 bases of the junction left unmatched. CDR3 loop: CAISGGTGSTAFF. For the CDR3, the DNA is TGTGCCATCAGTGGTGGGACAGGGTCGACAGCTTTCTTT.

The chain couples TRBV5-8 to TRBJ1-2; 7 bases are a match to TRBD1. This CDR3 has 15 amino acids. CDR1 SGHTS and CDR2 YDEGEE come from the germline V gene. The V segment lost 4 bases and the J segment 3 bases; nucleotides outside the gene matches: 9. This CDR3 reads CASSGGQRIHYGYTF. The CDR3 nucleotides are TGTGCCAGCAGCGGGGGACAGCGAATACACTATGGCTACACCTTC.

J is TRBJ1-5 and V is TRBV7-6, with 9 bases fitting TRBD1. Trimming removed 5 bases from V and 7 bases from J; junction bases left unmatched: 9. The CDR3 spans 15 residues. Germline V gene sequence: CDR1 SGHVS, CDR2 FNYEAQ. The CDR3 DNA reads TGTGCCAGCAGCCCTCGGGACAGGGTGGGGCAGCCCCAGCATTTT. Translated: CASSPRDRVGQPQHF.

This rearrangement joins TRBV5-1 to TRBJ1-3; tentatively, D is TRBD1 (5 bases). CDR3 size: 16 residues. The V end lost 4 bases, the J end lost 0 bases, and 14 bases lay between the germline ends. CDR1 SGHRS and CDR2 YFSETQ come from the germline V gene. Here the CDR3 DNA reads TGCGCCAGCAGCCCGGGGGACGCCCGCTCTGGAAACACCATATATTTT. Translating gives CASSPGDARSGNTIYF.

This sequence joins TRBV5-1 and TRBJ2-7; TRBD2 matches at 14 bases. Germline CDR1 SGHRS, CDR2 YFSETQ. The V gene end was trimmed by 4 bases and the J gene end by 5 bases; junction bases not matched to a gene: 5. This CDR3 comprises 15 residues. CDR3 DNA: TGCGCCAGCAGCGCGGGACTAGCGGGGGCCCACGAGCAGTACTTC. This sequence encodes CASSAGLAGAHEQYF.

The CDR3 is CASSQEAAVLSGANVLTF. The CDR3, as DNA: TGCGCCAGCAGCCAAGAGGCGGCAGTTCTCTCTGGGGCCAACGTCCTGACTTTC. The V and J genes are TRBV4-1 and TRBJ2-6; D uncertain. The CDR3 length is 18 residues. V was pared by 0 bases and J by 0 bases, with 12 bases between. The germline V gene has CDR1 MGHRA and CDR2 YSYEKL.

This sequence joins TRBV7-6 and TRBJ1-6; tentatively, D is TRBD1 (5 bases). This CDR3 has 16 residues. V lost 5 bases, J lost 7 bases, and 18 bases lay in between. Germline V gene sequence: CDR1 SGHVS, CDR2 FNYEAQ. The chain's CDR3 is CASSTRGRGRNSPLHF. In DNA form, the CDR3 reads TGTGCCAGCAGCACCCGGGGGAGGGGACGGAATTCACCCCTCCACTTT.

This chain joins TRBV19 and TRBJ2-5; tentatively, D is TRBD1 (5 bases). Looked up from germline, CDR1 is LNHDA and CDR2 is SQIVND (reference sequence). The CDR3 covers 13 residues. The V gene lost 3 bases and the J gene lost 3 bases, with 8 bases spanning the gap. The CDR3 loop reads CASSIQGEETQYF. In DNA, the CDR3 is TGTGCCAGTAGTATTCAAGGGGAAGAGACCCAGTACTTC.

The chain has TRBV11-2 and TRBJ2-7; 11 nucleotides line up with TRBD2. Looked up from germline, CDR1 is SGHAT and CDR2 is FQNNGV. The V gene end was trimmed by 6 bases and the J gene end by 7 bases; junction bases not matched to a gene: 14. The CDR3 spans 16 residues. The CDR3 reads CASSLGRLAGGREQYV. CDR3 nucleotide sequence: TGTGCCAGCAGTCTAGGGCGTCTAGCGGGGGGTCGGGAGCAGTACGTC.